This T cell receptor (beta chain) was sequenced during a study of T cells after yellow fever vaccination. Regarding the study as a whole: Weaker, the secondary response had a peak occurring faster, on day 5 versus 15.

The germline gives CDR1 SGHRS, CDR2 YFSETQ. The ends were cut back, 6 bases at V and 0 bases at J, with 10 bases in the middle. This CDR3 comprises 15 residues. Each CDR3 protein gets one entry after TCRdb re-called the 5' RACE reads with MiXCR. The table lists a few hundred thousand distinct CDR3 sequences, roughly 6.8% of them singletons. This clonotype was recorded a few times. Its specificity is unknown. The sequence derives from a man aged 30 to 39 who received the YFV17D yellow fever vaccine. Sample: CD4+ T cells sorted from PBMCs, taken on the day of the yellow fever booster vaccination. The chain carries TRBV5-1 and TRBJ2-6; D remains unclear. CDR3 loop: CASNQADSGANVLTF. The CDR3 nucleotides read TGCGCCAGCAACCAGGCTGACTCTGGGGCCAACGTCCTGACTTTC.